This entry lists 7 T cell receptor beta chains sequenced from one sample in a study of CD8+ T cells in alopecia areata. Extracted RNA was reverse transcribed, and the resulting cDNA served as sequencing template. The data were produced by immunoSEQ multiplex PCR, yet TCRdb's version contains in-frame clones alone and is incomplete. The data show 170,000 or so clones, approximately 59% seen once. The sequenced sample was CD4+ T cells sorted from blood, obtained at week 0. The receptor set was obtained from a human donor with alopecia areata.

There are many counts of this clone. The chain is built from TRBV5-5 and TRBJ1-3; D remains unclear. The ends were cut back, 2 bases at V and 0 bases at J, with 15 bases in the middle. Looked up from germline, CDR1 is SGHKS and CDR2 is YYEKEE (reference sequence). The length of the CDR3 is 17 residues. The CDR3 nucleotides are TGTGCCAGCAGCTTAGAGGCAGCACTCAGCTCTGGAAACACCATATATTTT. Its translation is CASSLEAALSSGNTIYF. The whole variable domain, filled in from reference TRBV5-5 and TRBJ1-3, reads DAGVTQSPTHLIKTRGQQVTLRCSPISGHKSVSWYQQVLGQGPQFIFQYYEKEERGRGNFPDRFSARQFPNYSSELNVNALLLGDSALYLCASSLEAALSSGNTIYFGEGSWLTVV.

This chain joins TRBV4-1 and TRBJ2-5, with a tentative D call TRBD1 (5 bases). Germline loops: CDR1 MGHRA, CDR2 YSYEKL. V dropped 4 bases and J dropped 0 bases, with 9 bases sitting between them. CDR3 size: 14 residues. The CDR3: CASSPTTDQETQYF. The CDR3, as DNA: TGCGCCAGCAGCCCGACGACAGACCAAGAGACCCAGTACTTC.

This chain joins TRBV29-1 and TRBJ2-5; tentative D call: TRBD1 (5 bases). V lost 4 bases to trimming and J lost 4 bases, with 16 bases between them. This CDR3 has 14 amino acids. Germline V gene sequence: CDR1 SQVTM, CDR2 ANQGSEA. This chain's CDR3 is CSVVFRVIGETQYF. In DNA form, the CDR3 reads TGCAGCGTTGTCTTCAGGGTTATTGGAGAGACCCAGTACTTC.

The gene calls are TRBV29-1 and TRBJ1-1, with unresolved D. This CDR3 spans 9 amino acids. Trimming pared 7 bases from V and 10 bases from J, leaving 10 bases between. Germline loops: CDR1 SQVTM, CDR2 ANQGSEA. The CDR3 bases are TGCAGCGCCGGGAATGGAGCTTTCTTT. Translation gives CSAGNGAFF.

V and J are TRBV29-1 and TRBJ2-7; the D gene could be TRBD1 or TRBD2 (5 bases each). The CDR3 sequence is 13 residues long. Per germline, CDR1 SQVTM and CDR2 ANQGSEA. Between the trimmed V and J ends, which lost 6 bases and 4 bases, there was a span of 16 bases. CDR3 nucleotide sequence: TGCAGCGTGTCCGGGACCGTCGCGTACGAGCAGTACTTC. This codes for CSVSGTVAYEQYF.

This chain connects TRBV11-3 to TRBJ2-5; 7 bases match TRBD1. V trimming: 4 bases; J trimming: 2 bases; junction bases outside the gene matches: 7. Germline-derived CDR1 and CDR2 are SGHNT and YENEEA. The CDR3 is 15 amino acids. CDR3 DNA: TGTGCCAGCAGCTCCCAGCCGGGACAGCAAGAGACCCAGTACTTC. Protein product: CASSSQPGQQETQYF.

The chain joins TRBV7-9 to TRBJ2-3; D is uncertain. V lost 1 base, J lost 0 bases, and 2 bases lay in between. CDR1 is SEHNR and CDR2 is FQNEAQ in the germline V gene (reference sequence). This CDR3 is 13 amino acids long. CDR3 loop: CASSLGSTDTQYF. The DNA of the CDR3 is TGTGCCAGCAGCTTAGGCAGCACAGATACGCAGTATTTT.